The clone carrying this TCR beta chain was seen a few times. This sample is part of a study of blood T cell repertoires in COVID-19. Turning to the study itself: Acute and convalescent COVID-19 samples came from the United States, Italy and Spain. T cells, B-cell-depleted T cells, or PBMCs supplied cDNA or gDNA.

Original processing notes: Reference gene primers were amplified, and this amplification served to estimate nucleated cell counts. Assay: immunoSEQ multiplex PCR; the TCRdb copy retains only in-frame clones and omits some. That table gives V, J and clone size, and the DNA gave D and trimming. The sample contains 310,000 or so clones, 80% to 90% of which appear only once. CDR1 is DFQATT and CDR2 is SNEGSKA in the germline V gene (reference sequence). J gave up 7 bases and V 3 bases, and 8 bases lay outside the gene matches. CDR3 length: 14 amino acids. This chain uses TRBV20-1 with TRBJ1-4, with 7 positions matching TRBD1. This sequence was found in a man aged 18 to 30 who had recovered from COVID-19. The sample comprised peripheral blood. CDR3: CSASGAGGTEKLFF. The CDR3, as DNA: TGCAGTGCTAGTGGGGCAGGGGGTACTGAAAAACTGTTTTTT.